This entry describes one TCR beta chain. Its antigen is currently not known. No quality values exist for individual bases; no much larger clone is one base distant. Library creation used the immunoSEQ multiplex PCR assay. For the multiplex PCR, a mixture combining 60 forward primers for TCR Vbeta segments and 13 reverse primers for TCR Jbeta segments was used. Amplification of the CDR3 region of rearranged TCR beta genes was performed with a multiplex PCR assay on genomic DNA. The amplified TCR beta libraries were sequenced on the Illumina HiSeq System as 87-base-pair reads. The original methods were these. In a later analysis, some 80 million unique TCR beta chains were counted across the roughly 700 repertoires, and approximately 11 million of these chains were shared by at least two donors. Raw reads were error-corrected and collapsed into unique sequences by a nearest-neighbor algorithm in which closely related sequences were merged to remove PCR and sequencing errors. V, D and J gene segments were assigned by aligning CDR3 sequences to IMGT reference sequences. Each retained sequence needed at least a six-nucleotide match to both a V gene segment and a J gene segment. Rearrangements were called productive when the CDR3 lacked stop codons and stayed in frame with V and J; all others were non-productive. CDR3 was defined by IMGT convention, running from the second conserved V-encoded cysteine to the conserved J-encoded phenylalanine. Sequences without an unambiguous match to a single V gene segment were excluded from the earlier analysis of 450 to 650 of the donors. In an earlier analysis of almost 600 of the donors, a V segment was called functional when productive rearrangements were above 56.7%, and segregating when the standard deviation between donors exceeded 5%. To diagnose cytomegalovirus status from the catalog of TCR beta chain sequences, a statistical classification framework was built. A later analysis assigned V and J genes by comparing TCR nucleotide sequences with IMGT/GENE-DB human TR gene sequences. Using the TCRdist pipeline, a later analysis assigned CDR3 sequences along with most-parsimonious VDJ recombination scenarios. A later analysis defined each TCR beta chain by its CDR3 amino acid sequence plus V-gene family, and excluded reads lacking a unique V-gene family. A later analysis removed roughly 590 highly shared, low-generation-probability nucleotide sequences to deal with suspected cross-contamination and a sequencing artifact. For each public chain, a later analysis derived a clonal expansion index from normalized ranks of inferred template counts within each repertoire. In a later analysis, generation probabilities were computed using a VDJ recombination model fitted to out-of-frame rearrangements, and the results were checked against IGoR. In a later analysis, hypergeometric tests were used to score TCR-TCR, TCR-HLA and TCR-CMV co-occurrence, with a repertoire-size bias correction applied to TCR pairs. To estimate false discovery rates, a later analysis permuted the HLA or CMV assignments 20 times. A later analysis grouped co-occurring TCRs with DBSCAN, adding TCRdist sequence similarity when clustering within HLA-allele-positive subsets. Repertoires with fewer than 30,000 or more than 120,000 public chains, plus five repertoires with anomalous nucleotide sharing, were excluded from co-occurrence clustering. TCRdb retrieved this table from immuneACCESS and kept in-frame rearrangements only. Not all clones are present; in checked studies, unresolved V genes account for under half, and no reason is known for the remainder. V and J calls and clone size are copied from that table; D and trimming were computed from the DNA. The table for this sample lists 99,000 or so clones; around 63% of them were counted only once. In total, the top ten clones hold roughly 3.2% of the sample.

This entry is derived from a study of cytomegalovirus exposure and HLA in healthy donors listed by TCRdb under 2017. Study-level background: In an earlier analysis of about 560 of the donors, around 300 Gb of sequence data and 90 million to 130 million unique TCR beta sequences from about 190 million T cells were reported. Roughly 310 gigabases of sequencing data and tens of millions of unique TCR sequences were included in an early release covering about 700 HLA-typed donors. Of the roughly 400 genotyped donors, approximately 80% were placed in the genetic ancestry cluster associated with self-reported Caucasian donors. The aim of the study was to test whether cataloging public T cell receptors could identify signatures of past pathogen exposure. The T cell repertoires of about 700 subjects were profiled by immunosequencing and related to cytomegalovirus serostatus. Along with the approximately 700-subject first cohort, a separate validation cohort of more than 90 different subjects was used. High-throughput TCR immunosequencing, statistical association of individual TCRs with disease status, and machine learning were combined to predict cytomegalovirus infection status. A later analysis re-analyzed previously published TCR beta repertoires from roughly 630 donors and added high-resolution HLA genotyping to study TCR occurrence patterns. Rather than drawing on any new phenotypic data, the later analysis identified candidate immune exposures from TCR beta sequences and the way those sequences occurred across donors. An earlier analysis of 500 to 750 of the donors applied high-throughput TCR beta sequencing to assess whether each TCR beta V gene segment acted as functional or pseudogenic. Alongside the repertoire data, information on donor age, sex, ethnicity and CMV serostatus was compiled. Genome-wide SNP genotypes for about 65% of the 666 donors were used in a later genetic analysis, which treated that subset as a discovery cohort. All discovery cohort repertoires had been generated using a single sequencing platform. Class I and class II HLA loci were covered by the typing at four-digit resolution. Typing coverage differed by locus: A, B, C, DRB1 and DQB1 were typed in about 629-630 donors, DQA1 in 500 to 550, DPA1 in 606, and DPB1 in about 450. Five DR-DQ haplotypes were treated as single units for association and clustering because of strong linkage in the cohort. Among some 410 genotyped donors of the cohort, an average of approximately 240,000 unique TCR beta nucleotide sequences was sequenced per donor, of which about 18% were non-productive.

The cohort consisted of 666 healthy bone marrow donors. At the time of sampling, every cohort member was nominally healthy, though immune exposures that went unrecorded were likely present. The donor tested CMV seronegative and was one of the 352 seronegative cohort members. A peripheral blood sample was provided by each donor, and peripheral blood mononuclear cells were used for TCR beta sequencing. Genomic DNA was extracted from the blood cell samples with the Qiagen DNeasy Blood Extraction Kit. The CDR3 starts with the cysteine, ends with the phenylalanine, and has 14 residues. CDR3 DNA is the only sequence kept; it has 42 bases, read in frame from the first base. CDR1 SGHAT and CDR2 FQNNGV were looked up in the germline V gene. The germline ends are 9 bases apart after V is trimmed by 0 bases and J by 3 bases. General findings and caveats noted by the study authors: In a later genetic analysis, fewer N-insertions in productive TCRs were reported among donors in an Asian-associated ancestry cluster than the 666-donor mean. When HLA alleles, especially DR and DQ, strongly co-occurred, TCR associations were difficult to assign to individual alleles. Roughly uniform sequencing depth across donors was assumed in presence/absence analyses, although this assumption may not hold. An earlier analysis of around 600 of the donors showed that most TCR beta V segments appeared in productive rearrangements either about 87% or about 30% of the time, which broadly matched IMGT annotations. A few of the identified cytomegalovirus-associated TCR beta chains were confirmed in vitro to be specific for cytomegalovirus antigens. Most TCR sequences were seen in very few donors, while some public TCRs were found in many individuals. In a later analysis, more than 15,000 TCR beta sequences were associated with specific HLA alleles at a false discovery rate of 0.05. A later analysis found that HLA-associated TCR beta chains were more clonally expanded and had lower generation probabilities than equally common non-associated chains. A group of highly shared sequence variants was considered likely to be a technical artifact of the sequencing pipeline. A further reported finding was that TCR beta sequences accurately predicted the HLA-A and HLA-B alleles for most subjects in the first cohort. The cohort was sequenced for TCR beta chains only, and without alpha or paired-chain data the features that could be detected were limited. According to a later analysis, most CMV-associated TCR beta chains appeared to be HLA-restricted, and the HLA associations seemed to be driven largely by CMV exposure. In a later genetic analysis, a missense DCLRE1C variant was associated with V-gene and J-gene trimming of TCR beta chains, and the association was replicated in an independent cohort. In a later analysis, several top co-occurrence clusters were reported to appear linked to parvovirus B19, influenza, CMV and Epstein-Barr virus. Because some donors lacked HLA typing at each locus, the association tests relied only on the typed subset. Correlated functional status among segregating V segments might reflect linkage disequilibrium, but an unknown experimental factor could not be ruled out. In both the original and validation cohorts, the classifier was reported to diagnose cytomegalovirus status with high specificity and sensitivity. A total of some 180 TCR beta chains were listed by the study as associated with cytomegalovirus. Some 15 rarely observed V segments, including chromosome 9 orphons, were excluded from the earlier analysis of some 590 of the donors because counts were too low. In a later analysis, TCR association rates were found to vary across HLA loci, with the most associated TCRs seen for DRB1 alleles and the fewest for HLA-C alleles. Some IMGT-functional V segments, including TRBV6-2 and TRBV6-3, could not be told apart with the 87-base-pair reads, so those segments were excluded. Immune exposure information for the cohort was limited to CMV serostatus. According to the authors, the approach could potentially be generalized to other disease states and immunological phenotypes.

Recombination linked TRBV11-2 to TRBJ2-7; TRBD2 is a weak D gene call, 5 bases matching. The sequenced sample was PBMCs. The sequence derives from a man between 25 and 39 years old in good health and CMV-seronegative. The nucleotide sequence is TGTGCCAGCAGCTTAGAAAGAGGGATCTACGAGCAGTACTTC. This is translated as CASSLERGIYEQYF.